The table lists the clone carrying this T cell receptor beta chain with a few counts. This entry comes from a study of cytomegalovirus exposure and HLA in healthy donors. Study background: There were just under 400 genotyped donors. Of these, 81% fell in the genetic ancestry cluster associated with self-reported Caucasian donors.

Primers: 60 Vbeta forward and 13 Jbeta reverse. Sequencing used immunoSEQ multiplex PCR; TCRdb keeps in-frame clones, though not all of them. The sample carries 120,000 to 150,000 clones, almost 85% recorded once. The CDR3 sequence is 11 residues long. Trimming stripped 5 bases from V and 12 bases from J, with 11 bases between. Germline V gene data show CDR1 as SEHNR and CDR2 as FQNEAQ (reference sequence). The TCR sequence derives from a woman aged 40 to 50 in good health and CMV-seronegative. Sequencing was carried out using PBMCs. The chain links TRBV7-9 to TRBJ2-1; D is possibly TRBD1 (5 bases). The CDR3 loop is CASSLRVGQFF. CDR3 nucleotides: TGTGCCAGCAGCCTCAGGGTGGGGCAGTTCTTC.